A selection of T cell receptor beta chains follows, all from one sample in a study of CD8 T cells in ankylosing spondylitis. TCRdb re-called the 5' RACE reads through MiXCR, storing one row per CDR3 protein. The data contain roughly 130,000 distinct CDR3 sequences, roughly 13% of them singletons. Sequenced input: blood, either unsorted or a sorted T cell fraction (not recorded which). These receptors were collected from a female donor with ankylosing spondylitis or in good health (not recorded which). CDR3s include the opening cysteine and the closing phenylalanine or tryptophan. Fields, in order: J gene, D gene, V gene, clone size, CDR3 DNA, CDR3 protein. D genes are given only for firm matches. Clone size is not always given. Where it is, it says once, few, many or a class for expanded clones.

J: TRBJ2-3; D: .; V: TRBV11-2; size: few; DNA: TGTGCCAGCAGCTGGCCCCCCTCCCGTACGCAGTATTTT; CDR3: CASSWPPSRTQYF
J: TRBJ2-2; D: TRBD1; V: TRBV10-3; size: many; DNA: TGTGCCATCACCCGGGACAGGGGCACCGGGGAGCTGTTTTTT; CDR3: CAITRDRGTGELFF
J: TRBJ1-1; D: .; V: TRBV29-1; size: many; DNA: TGCAGCCTCGTTAGGGCCACTGAAGCTTTCTTT; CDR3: CSLVRATEAFF
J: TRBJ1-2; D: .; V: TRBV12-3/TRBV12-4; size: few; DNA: TGTGCCAGCAGTTCTCAGGACAGCTATGGCTACACCTTC; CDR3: CASSSQDSYGYTF
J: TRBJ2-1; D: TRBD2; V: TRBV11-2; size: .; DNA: TGTACCAGCAGCTTCGGGACTAGCACTTTCTATGAGCAGTTCTTC; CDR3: CTSSFGTSTFYEQFF
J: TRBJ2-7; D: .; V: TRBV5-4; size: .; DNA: TGTGCCAGCAGCTTGCGGGACGGGACCTACGAGCAGTACTTC; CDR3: CASSLRDGTYEQYF
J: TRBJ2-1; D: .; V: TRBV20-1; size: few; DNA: TGCAGTGCTACCTTGACAGGGACTACCTACAATGAGCAGTTCTTC; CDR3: CSATLTGTTYNEQFF
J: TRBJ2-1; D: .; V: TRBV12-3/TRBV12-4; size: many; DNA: TGTGCCAGCAGTTTCTCAGGGCCCGAGCAGTTCTTC; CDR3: CASSFSGPEQFF
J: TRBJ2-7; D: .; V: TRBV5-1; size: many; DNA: TGCGCCAGCAGCTCCATACAGGGATCCTACGAGCAGTACTTC; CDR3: CASSSIQGSYEQYF
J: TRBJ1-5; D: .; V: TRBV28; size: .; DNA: TGTGCCAGCAGTCTCGGCCAGGGAAAAGCTAATCAGCCCCAGCATTTT; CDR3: CASSLGQGKANQPQHF
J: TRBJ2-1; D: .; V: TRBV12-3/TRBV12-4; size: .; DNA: TGTGCCAGCAGTTATGACGGCCTCACCTACAATGAGCAGTTCTTC; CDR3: CASSYDGLTYNEQFF
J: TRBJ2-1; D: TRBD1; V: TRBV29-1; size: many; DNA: TGCAGCGTTGGGAGCGGGACAGGGCTTGAGCAGTTCTTC; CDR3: CSVGSGTGLEQFF
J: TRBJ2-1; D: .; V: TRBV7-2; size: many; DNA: TGTGCCAGCAGCTTACGGGCTAGCCAAGAGGAGCAGTTCTTC; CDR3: CASSLRASQEEQFF
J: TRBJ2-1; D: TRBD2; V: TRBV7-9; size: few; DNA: TGTGCCAGCAGCTCGCATCTAGCGGGCAGCTTC; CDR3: CASSSHLAGSF
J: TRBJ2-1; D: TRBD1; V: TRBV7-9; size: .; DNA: TGTGCCAGCAGCCAGGACAGGGTAGACAATGAGCAGTTCTTC; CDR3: CASSQDRVDNEQFF
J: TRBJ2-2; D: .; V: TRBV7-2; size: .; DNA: TGTGCCAGCAGCTTAGTCGCACAGACCGGGGAGCTGTTTTTT; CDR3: CASSLVAQTGELFF
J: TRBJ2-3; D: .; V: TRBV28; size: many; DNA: TGTGCCAGCAGTCCTTTCCGCGGCACAGATACGCAGTATTTT; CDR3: CASSPFRGTDTQYF
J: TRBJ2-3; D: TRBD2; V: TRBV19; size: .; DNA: TGTGCCAGTAGTCCACGCCTAGCGGGATCTACAGATACGCAGTATTTT; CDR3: CASSPRLAGSTDTQYF
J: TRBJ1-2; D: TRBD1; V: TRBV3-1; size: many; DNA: TGTGCCAGCAGCCAAGGCAGGGGGCAACAAGGCTACACCTTC; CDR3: CASSQGRGQQGYTF
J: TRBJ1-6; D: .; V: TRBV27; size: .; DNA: TGTGCCAGCAGTCCCAGGGTCCGTGATTCACCCCTCCACTTT; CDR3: CASSPRVRDSPLHF
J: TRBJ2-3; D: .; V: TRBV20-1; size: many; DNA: TGCAGTGCCCCCTCGGGGTTGGGAAAGTACGATACGCAGTATTTT; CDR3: CSAPSGLGKYDTQYF
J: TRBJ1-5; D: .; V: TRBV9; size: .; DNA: TGTGCCAGCAGCGTAGGCTCGACACTCACAGATACGCAGCATTTT; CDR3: CASSVGSTLTDTQHF
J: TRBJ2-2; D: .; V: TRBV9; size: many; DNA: TGTGCCAGCAGCCCCCGATGGGGCCCGAACACCGGGGAGCTGTTTTTT; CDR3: CASSPRWGPNTGELFF
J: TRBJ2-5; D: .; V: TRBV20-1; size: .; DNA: TGCAGTGCTAGGAAAACAGCCAAAGAGACCCAGTACTTC; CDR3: CSARKTAKETQYF
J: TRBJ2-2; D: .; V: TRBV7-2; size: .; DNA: TGTGCCAGCAGCATAGCGGCGGCCGGGGAGCTGTTTTTT; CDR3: CASSIAAAGELFF
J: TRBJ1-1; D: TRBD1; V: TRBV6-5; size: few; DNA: TGTGCCAGCAGTTTCGGGACAGCCCTTGAAGCTTTCTTT; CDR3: CASSFGTALEAFF
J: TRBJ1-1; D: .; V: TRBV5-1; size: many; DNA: TGCGCCAGCAGCACCGTTGGGGGGCTGAGCACTGAAGCTTTCTTT; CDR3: CASSTVGGLSTEAFF
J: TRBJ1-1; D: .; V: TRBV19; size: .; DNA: TGTGCCAGTAGTATAGATAGTTCCCCGGGCACTGAAGCTTTCTTT; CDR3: CASSIDSSPGTEAFF
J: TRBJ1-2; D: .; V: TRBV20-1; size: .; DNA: TGCAGTGCTACAGTACCATACAGACTTACTAACTATGGCTACACCTTC; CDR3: CSATVPYRLTNYGYTF
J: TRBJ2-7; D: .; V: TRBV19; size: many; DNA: TGTGCCAGTAGTATGACAGGTACCTACGAGCAGTACTTC; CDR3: CASSMTGTYEQYF
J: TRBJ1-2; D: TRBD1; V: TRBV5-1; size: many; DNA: TGCGCCAGCAGCTTGGGGCAGGGGGATTTTGGCTACACCTTC; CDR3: CASSLGQGDFGYTF
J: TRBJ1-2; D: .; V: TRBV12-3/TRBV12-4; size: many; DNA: TGTGCCAGCAGTTTAGGGCAGGGGCTCTTAGGCTACACCTTC; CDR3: CASSLGQGLLGYTF
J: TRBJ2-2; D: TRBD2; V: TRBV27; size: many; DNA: TGTGCCAGCAGTTTAGTTCCTAGCGGGGTAAACACCGGGGAGCTGTTTTTT; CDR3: CASSLVPSGVNTGELFF
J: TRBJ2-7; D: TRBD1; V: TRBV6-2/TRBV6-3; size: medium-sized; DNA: TGTGCCAGCAGTTACGACCCCCGGGACAGGGGTAACTACGAGCAGTACTTC; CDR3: CASSYDPRDRGNYEQYF
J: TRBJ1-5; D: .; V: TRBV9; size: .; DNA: TGTGCCAGCAGCTCCCAAGGATATAGCAATCAGCCCCAGCATTTT; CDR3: CASSSQGYSNQPQHF
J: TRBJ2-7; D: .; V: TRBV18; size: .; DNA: TGTGCCAGCTCACCACCGATCAGGGCCGAGCAGTACTTC; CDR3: CASSPPIRAEQYF
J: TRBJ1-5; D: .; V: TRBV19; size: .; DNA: TGTGCCAGTAGCCCCGACGGAGATCAGCCCCAGCATTTT; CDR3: CASSPDGDQPQHF
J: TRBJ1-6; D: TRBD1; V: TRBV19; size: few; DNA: TGTGCCAGTACCGTCGACAGGGGAGATTCACCCCTCCACTTT; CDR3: CASTVDRGDSPLHF